What follows are 13 T cell receptor beta chains derived from one specimen sequenced in a study of human T cells and chemical hapten exposure. Each CDR3 protein gets one entry after TCRdb re-called the RACE reads with MiXCR. The table includes about 350,000 distinct CDR3 sequences, approximately 5.8% detected once. The time point denotes: pre-sensitization, week 0. The treatment is: therapeutic diphenylcyclopropenone sensitization with weekly scalp DPC. This specimen was whole blood, taken in connection with sensitization to the hapten diphenylcyclopropenone (DPC). All receptors come from a woman under 30 with alopecia areata. Some clones in this sample may be carry-over from other donors' samples.

This clonotype occurred many times. In DNA, the CDR3 is TGTGCCAGCTCACCATTTGGCAGTTCAGGCAATTCACCCCTCCACTTT. It translates to CASSPFGSSGNSPLHF. This chain links TRBV18 with TRBJ1-6; D is unresolved. Deletions cut 2 bases from V and 7 bases from J, with 15 bases between. This CDR3 region has 16 residues. Germline loops: CDR1 KGHSH, CDR2 LQKENI.

This chain links TRBV7-2 with TRBJ1-1; the D is unclear. The CDR3 has 12 residues. V was trimmed by 6 bases and J by 3 bases, leaving 8 bases between them. Germline V lookup: CDR1 SGHTA, CDR2 FQGNSA. The CDR3 reads CASSRRDTEAFF. CDR3 coding DNA: TGTGCCAGCAGTCGCCGGGACACTGAAGCTTTCTTT.

The V and J genes are TRBV19 and TRBJ1-2; no firm D call. CDR1 and CDR2 (germline): LNHDA, SQIVND (reference sequence). The CDR3 has 15 amino acids. The V gene lost 1 base and the J gene lost 7 bases, with 16 bases spanning the gap. In DNA form, the CDR3 reads TGTGCCAGTAGTATAGTGGCATCTGTCCTGGTTGGCTACACCTTC. It is translated as CASSIVASVLVGYTF.

Only a few counts were recorded for this clonotype. The chain carries TRBV4-2 and TRBJ1-2, with 11 bases identical to TRBD1. V shed 0 bases and J 1 base; nucleotides not matched to a gene: 4. The CDR3 extends over 17 amino acids. Germline loops: CDR1 LGHNA, CDR2 YNFKEQ. The CDR3 nucleotides are TGTGCCAGCAGCCAAGATCAAGGGACAGGGGGTAACTATGGCTACACCTTC. Amino acid sequence: CASSQDQGTGGNYGYTF.

This clonotype was detected ten times or more. The chain recombines TRBV15 with TRBJ2-4, with D possibly TRBD2 on 5 matching bases. Per the germline V gene, CDR1 is LNHNV and CDR2 is YYDKDF (reference sequence). The germline V and J ends were trimmed by 2 bases and 12 bases, with 14 bases remaining between them. This CDR3 is built from 13 residues. In DNA, the CDR3 is TGTGCCACCAGCAGACGGGCCCTAGCTCCTCAGTACTTC. Its translation is CATSRRALAPQYF.

This clonotype was picked up many times. V usage is TRBV6-2 or TRBV6-3 and J usage is TRBJ2-6; 14 bases are shared with TRBD2. The V gene's germline CDR1 is MNHEY and CDR2 SVGEGT. Unmatched junction bases numbered 13, after V lost 8 bases and J lost 1 base. This CDR3 is built from 20 residues. This CDR3 is CASRAGTSGGPSSGANVLTF. The CDR3 coding sequence is TGTGCCAGCCGTGCCGGGACTAGCGGGGGCCCGAGTTCTGGGGCCAACGTCCTGACTTTC.

The sample holds many counts of this clonotype. This chain joins TRBV27 and TRBJ1-6; the D gene is possibly TRBD1 (6 bases). V was clipped by 5 bases and J by 7 bases, with 18 bases between them. Germline V gene data show CDR1 as MNHEY and CDR2 as SMNVEV (reference sequence). CDR3 length: 16 residues. CDR3 nucleotides: TGTGCCAGCAGTCTTATGCTGGGGGCCGGCAATTCACCCCTCCACTTT. Protein sequence: CASSLMLGAGNSPLHF.

This clonotype was observed at least ten times. V is TRBV6-6 and J is TRBJ1-4; maybe TRBD1 (6 bases). V was shortened by 3 bases and J by 5 bases, with 10 bases between the two germline ends. This CDR3 region has 14 residues. Germline CDR1 and CDR2: MNHNY and SVGAGI (reference sequence). The CDR3 reads CASSYRGGNEKLFF. CDR3 nucleotide sequence: TGTGCCAGCAGTTATCGGGGGGGCAATGAAAAACTGTTTTTT.

The chain combines TRBV7-2 with TRBJ1-2; D gene uncertain. Germline values: CDR1 SGHTA, CDR2 FQGNSA. This CDR3 contains 14 residues. The V end lost 0 bases, the J end lost 2 bases, and 7 bases lay between the germline ends. This CDR3 reads CASSLARENYGYTF. DNA of the CDR3: TGTGCCAGCAGCTTAGCGCGAGAGAACTATGGCTACACCTTC.

This clonotype was seen ten or more times. The rearrangement links TRBV7-9 to TRBJ2-7; a weak D match, TRBD1 (5 bases). The germline V gene encodes CDR1 SEHNR and CDR2 FQNEAQ (reference sequence). The germline V and J ends were trimmed by 3 bases and 2 bases, with 8 bases remaining between them. This CDR3 contains 13 residues. In DNA, the CDR3 is TGTGCCAGCAGCTTGGACACTACCTACGAGCAGTACTTC. It specifies CASSLDTTYEQYF. Full variable domain (missing parts from reference TRBV7-9 and TRBJ2-7): DTGVSQNPRHKITKRGQNVTFRCDPISEHNRLYWYRQTLGQGPEFLTYFQNEAQLEKSRLLSDRFSAERPKGSFSTLEIQRTEQGDSAMYLCASSLDTTYEQYFGPGTRLTVT.

The sample holds a few counts of this clonotype. The chain employs TRBV5-6 and TRBJ2-3, with TRBD2 matching 12 bases. The CDR3 consists of 17 residues. Trimming cost V 2 bases and J 2 bases; bases outside gene matches: 6. Germline V gene data show CDR1 as SGHDT and CDR2 as YYEEEE. In DNA form, the CDR3 reads TGTGCCAGCAGCTTACGACTAGCGGGGGCGTTCACAGATACGCAGTATTTT. Protein sequence: CASSLRLAGAFTDTQYF.

This clonotype was counted only a few times. The rearrangement uses TRBV29-1 and TRBJ2-1; 10 bases are shared with TRBD1. J was trimmed by 10 bases and V by 2 bases; bases with no gene match: 11. The CDR3 spans 15 residues. The germline V gene has CDR1 SQVTM and CDR2 ANQGSEA. CDR3 protein: CSVESMGQGPREQFF. For the CDR3, the DNA is TGCAGCGTTGAATCAATGGGACAGGGGCCTCGGGAGCAGTTCTTC.

This clonotype was recorded a few times. The V gene is TRBV7-2, the J gene TRBJ1-2; 8 bases map to TRBD1. Germline V CDR1 and CDR2: SGHTA, FQGNSA. With 5 bases clipped from V and 3 bases from J, the junction kept 8 bases outside the gene matches. The CDR3 length is 15 residues. The CDR3 reads CASSPDRGIHYGYTF. CDR3 in DNA: TGTGCCAGCAGCCCCGACAGGGGTATACACTATGGCTACACCTTC.